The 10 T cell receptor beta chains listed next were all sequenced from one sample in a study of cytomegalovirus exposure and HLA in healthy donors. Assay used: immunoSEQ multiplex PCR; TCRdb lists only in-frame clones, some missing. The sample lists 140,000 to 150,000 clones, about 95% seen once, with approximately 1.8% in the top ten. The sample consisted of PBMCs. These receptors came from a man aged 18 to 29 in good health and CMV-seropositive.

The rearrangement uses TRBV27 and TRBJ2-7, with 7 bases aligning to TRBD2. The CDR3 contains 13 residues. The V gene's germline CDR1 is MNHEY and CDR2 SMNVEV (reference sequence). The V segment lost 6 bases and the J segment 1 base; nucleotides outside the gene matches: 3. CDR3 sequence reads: CASSPLASYEQYF. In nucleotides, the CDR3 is TGTGCCAGCAGCCCACTAGCGTCCTACGAGCAGTACTTC.

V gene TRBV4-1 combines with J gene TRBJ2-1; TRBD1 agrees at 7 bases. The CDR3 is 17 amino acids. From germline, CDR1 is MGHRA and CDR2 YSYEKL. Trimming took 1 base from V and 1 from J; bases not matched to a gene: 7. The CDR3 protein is CASSQGPAQGSYNEQFF. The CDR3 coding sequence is TGCGCCAGCAGCCAAGGACCCGCACAGGGGTCCTACAATGAGCAGTTCTTC.

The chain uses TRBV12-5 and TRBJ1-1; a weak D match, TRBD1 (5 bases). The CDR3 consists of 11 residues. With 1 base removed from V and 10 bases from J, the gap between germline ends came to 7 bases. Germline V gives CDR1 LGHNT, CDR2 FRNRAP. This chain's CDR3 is CASGLGTRAFF. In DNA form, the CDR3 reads TGTGCTAGTGGTTTGGGGACAAGAGCTTTCTTT. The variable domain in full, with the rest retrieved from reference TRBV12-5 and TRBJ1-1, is DARVTQTPRHKVTEMGQEVTMRCQPILGHNTVFWYRQTMMQGLELLAYFRNRAPLDDSGMPKDRFSAEMPDATLATLKIQPSEPRDSAVYFCASGLGTRAFFGQGTRLTVV.

CDR3 sequence reads: CAISESGTSEKLFF. The CDR3, as DNA: TGTGCCATCAGTGAATCAGGAACGAGCGAAAAACTGTTTTTT. V gene TRBV10-3 combines with J gene TRBJ1-4; D gene ambiguous. Looked up from germline, CDR1 is ENHRY and CDR2 is SYGVKD. This CDR3 comprises 14 residues. The V gene lost 3 bases and the J gene lost 8 bases, with 13 bases spanning the gap.

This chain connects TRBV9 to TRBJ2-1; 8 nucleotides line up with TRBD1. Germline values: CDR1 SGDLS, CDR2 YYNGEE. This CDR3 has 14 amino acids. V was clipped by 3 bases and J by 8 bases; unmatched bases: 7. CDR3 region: CASSEGQVLYEQFF. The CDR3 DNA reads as TGTGCCAGCAGCGAGGGACAGGTTCTCTATGAGCAGTTCTTC. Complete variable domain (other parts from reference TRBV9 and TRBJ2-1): DSGVTQTPKHLITATGQRVTLRCSPRSGDLSVYWYQQSLDQGLQFLIQYYNGEERAKGNILERFSAQQFPDLHSELNLSSLELGDSALYFCASSEGQVLYEQFFGPGTRLTVL.

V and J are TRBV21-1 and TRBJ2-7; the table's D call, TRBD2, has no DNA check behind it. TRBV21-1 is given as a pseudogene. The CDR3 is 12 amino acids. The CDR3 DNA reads TGTGCCATAGACGGCCCTAGCGGGAGGCGTTATGTC. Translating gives CAIDGPSGRRYV.

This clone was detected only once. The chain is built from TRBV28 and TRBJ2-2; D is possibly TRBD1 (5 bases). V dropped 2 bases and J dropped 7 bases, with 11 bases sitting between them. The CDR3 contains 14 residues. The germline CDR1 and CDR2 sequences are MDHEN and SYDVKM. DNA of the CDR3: TGTGCCAGCAGTTTAAGGGGTTTGGACGGGGAGCTGTTTTTT. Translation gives CASSLRGLDGELFF.

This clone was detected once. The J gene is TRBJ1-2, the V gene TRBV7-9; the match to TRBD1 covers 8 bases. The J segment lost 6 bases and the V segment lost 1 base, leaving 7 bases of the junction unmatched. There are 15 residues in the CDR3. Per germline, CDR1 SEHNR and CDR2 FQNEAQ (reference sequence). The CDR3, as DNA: TGTGCCAGCAGCTTAGGGGCAGGGGGCGCTCATGGCTACACCTTC. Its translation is CASSLGAGGAHGYTF.

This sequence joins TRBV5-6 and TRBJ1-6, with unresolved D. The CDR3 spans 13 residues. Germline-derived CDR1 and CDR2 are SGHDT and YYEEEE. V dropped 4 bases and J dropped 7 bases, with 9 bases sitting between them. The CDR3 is CASSLGLNSPLHF. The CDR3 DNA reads TGTGCCAGCAGCCTAGGACTAAATTCACCCCTCCACTTT.

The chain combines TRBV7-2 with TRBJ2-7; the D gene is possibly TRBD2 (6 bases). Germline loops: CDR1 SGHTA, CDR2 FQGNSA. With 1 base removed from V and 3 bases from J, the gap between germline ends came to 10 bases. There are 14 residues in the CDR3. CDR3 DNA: TGTGCCAGCAGCTTAGGCGGGACCAACTACGAGCAGTACTTC. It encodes CASSLGGTNYEQYF.